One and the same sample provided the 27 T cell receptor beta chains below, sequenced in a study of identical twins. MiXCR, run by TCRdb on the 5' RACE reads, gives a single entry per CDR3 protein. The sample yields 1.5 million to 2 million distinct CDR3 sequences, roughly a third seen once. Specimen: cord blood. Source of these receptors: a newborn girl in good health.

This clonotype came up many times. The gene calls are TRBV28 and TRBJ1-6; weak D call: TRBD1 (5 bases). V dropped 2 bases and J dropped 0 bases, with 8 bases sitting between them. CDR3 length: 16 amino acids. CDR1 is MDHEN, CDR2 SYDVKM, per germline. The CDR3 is CASSLGAGSYNSPLHF. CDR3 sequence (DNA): TGTGCCAGCAGTTTAGGGGCTGGCTCCTATAATTCACCCCTCCACTTT.

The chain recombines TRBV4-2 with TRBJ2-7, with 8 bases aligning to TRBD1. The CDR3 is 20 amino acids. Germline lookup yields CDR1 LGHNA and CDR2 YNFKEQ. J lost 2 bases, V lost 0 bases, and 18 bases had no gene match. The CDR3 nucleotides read TGTGCCAGCAGCCAAGATTGGCTTATCACCCGGGACAGGAAAGCCTACGAGCAGTACTTC. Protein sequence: CASSQDWLITRDRKAYEQYF.

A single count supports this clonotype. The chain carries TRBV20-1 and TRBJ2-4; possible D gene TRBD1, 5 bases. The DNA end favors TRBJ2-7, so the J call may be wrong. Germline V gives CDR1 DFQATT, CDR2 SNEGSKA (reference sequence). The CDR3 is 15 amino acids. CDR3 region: CSAHERQGALHEQYF. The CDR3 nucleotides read TGCAGTGCCCATGAACGGCAAGGGGCTCTCCACGAGCAGTACTTC.

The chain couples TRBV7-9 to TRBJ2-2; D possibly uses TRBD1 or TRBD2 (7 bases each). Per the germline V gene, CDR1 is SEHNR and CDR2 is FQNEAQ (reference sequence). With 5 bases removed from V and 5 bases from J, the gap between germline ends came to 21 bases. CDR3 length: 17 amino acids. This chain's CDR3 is CASSTLQGEGRTGELFF. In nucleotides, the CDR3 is TGTGCCAGCAGCACTCTCCAGGGGGAGGGTAGGACCGGGGAGCTGTTTTTT.

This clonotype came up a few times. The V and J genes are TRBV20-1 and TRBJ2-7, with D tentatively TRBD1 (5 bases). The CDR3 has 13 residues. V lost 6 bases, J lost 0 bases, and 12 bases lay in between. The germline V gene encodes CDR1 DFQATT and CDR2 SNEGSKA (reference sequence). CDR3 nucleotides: TGCAGTGCCCCCGTGCAGGGCTCCTACGAGCAGTACTTC. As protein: CSAPVQGSYEQYF.

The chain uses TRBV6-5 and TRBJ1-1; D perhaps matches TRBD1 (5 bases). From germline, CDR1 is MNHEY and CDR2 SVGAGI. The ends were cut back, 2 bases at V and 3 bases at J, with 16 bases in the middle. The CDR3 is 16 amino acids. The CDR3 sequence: CASSYDPRGGDTEAFF. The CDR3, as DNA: TGTGCCAGCAGTTACGACCCCCGCGGGGGGGACACTGAAGCTTTCTTT.

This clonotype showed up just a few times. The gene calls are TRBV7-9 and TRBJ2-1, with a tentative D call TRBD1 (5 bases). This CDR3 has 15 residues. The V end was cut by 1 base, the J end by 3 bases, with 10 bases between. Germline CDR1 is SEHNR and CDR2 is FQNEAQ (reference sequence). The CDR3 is CASSLVTGLYNEQFF. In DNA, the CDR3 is TGTGCCAGCAGCTTAGTAACAGGTCTCTACAATGAGCAGTTCTTC.

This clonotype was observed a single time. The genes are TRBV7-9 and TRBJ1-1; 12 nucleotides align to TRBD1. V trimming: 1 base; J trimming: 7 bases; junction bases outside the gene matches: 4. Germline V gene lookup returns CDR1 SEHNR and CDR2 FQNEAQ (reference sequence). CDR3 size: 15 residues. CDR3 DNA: TGTGCCAGCAGCTTAGTGGGGACAGGGGGCGGTGAAGCTTTCTTT. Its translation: CASSLVGTGGGEAFF. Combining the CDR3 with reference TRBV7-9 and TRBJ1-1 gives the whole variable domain DTGVSQNPRHKITKRGQNVTFRCDPISEHNRLYWYRQTLGQGPEFLTYFQNEAQLEKSRLLSDRFSAERPKGSFSTLEIQRTEQGDSAMYLCASSLVGTGGGEAFFGQGTRLTVV.

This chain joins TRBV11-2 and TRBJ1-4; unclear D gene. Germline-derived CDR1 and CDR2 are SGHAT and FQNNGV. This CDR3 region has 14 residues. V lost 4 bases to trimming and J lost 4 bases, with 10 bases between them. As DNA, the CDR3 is TGTGCCAGCAGCTACCCCGGGTATAATGAAAAACTGTTTTTT. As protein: CASSYPGYNEKLFF.

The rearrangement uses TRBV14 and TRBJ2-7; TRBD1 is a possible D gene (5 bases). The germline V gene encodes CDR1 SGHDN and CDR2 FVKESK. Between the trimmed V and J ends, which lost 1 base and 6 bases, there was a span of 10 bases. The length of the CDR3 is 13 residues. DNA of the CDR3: TGTGCCAGCAGCCAAGTCGGGCAGGGCGAGCAGTACTTC. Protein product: CASSQVGQGEQYF.

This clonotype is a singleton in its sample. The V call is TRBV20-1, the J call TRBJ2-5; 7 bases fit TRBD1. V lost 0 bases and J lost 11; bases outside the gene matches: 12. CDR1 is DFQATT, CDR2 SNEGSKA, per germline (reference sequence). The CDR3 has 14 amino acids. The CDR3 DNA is TGCAGTGCTAGAGATTTCCTAGGGGGCAATGAGCAGTACTTC. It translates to CSARDFLGGNEQYF.

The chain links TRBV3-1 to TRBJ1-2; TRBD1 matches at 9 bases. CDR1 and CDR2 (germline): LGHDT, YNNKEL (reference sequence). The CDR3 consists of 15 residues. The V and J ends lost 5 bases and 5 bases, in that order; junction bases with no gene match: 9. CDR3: CASSSLAGTGYGYTF. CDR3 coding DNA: TGTGCCAGCAGCTCCTTGGCCGGGACAGGGTATGGCTACACCTTC.

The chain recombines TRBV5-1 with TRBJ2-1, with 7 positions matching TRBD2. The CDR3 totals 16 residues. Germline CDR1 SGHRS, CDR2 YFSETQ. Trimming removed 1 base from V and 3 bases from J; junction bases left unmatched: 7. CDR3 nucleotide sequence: TGCGCCAGCAGCTTGCCTGGGACTAATTACTACAATGAGCAGTTCTTC. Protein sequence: CASSLPGTNYYNEQFF.

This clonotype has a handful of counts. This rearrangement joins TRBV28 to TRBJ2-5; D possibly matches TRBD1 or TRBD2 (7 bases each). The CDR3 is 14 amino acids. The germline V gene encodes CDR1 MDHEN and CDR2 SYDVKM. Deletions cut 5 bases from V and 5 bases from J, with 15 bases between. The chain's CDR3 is CASSEQGRAETQYF. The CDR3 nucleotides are TGTGCCAGCAGTGAACAGGGGAGGGCGGAGACCCAGTACTTC.

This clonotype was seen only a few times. The CDR3 here is CSASLRATNTGELFF. CDR3 bases: TGCAGTGCTAGTCTCCGGGCAACGAACACCGGGGAGCTGTTTTTT. The rearrangement uses TRBV20-1 and TRBJ2-2; unclear D gene. The CDR3 is 15 amino acids. Germline loops: CDR1 DFQATT, CDR2 SNEGSKA (reference sequence). Trimming left V 3 bases short and J 0 bases short, with 11 bases between.

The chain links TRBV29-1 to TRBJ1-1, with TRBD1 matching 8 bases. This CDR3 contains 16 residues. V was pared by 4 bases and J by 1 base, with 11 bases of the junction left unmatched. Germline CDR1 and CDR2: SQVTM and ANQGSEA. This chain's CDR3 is CSVGGGMGQANTEAFF. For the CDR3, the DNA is TGCAGCGTTGGGGGGGGGATGGGACAGGCGAACACTGAAGCTTTCTTT.

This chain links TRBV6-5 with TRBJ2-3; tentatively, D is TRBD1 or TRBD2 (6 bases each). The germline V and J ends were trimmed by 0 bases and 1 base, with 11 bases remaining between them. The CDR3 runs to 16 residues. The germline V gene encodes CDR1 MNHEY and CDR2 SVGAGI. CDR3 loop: CASSYSSGAGTDTQYF. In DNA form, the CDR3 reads TGTGCCAGCAGTTACTCTTCGGGGGCGGGCACAGATACGCAGTATTTT.

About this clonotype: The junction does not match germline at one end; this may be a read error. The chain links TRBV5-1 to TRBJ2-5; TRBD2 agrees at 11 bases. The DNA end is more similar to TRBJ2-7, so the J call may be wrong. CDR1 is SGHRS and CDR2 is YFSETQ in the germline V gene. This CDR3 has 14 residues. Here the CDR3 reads CASSLTSGGREQYF. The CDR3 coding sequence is TGTGCCAGCAGTTTAACTAGCGGGGGACGCGAGCAGTACTTC.

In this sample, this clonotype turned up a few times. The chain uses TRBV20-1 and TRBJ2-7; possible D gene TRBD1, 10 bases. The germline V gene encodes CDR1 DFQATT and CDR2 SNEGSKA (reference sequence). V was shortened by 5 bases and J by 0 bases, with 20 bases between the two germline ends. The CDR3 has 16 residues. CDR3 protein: CSAPGQGTSSSYEQYF. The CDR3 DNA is TGCAGTGCTCCGGGACAGGGGACTAGCAGCTCCTACGAGCAGTACTTC.

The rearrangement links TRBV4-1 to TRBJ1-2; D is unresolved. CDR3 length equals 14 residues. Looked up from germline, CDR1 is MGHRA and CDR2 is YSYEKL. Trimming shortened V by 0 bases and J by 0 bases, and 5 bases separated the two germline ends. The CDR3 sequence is CASSQDPTNYGYTF. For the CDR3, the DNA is TGCGCCAGCAGCCAAGATCCCACTAACTATGGCTACACCTTC.

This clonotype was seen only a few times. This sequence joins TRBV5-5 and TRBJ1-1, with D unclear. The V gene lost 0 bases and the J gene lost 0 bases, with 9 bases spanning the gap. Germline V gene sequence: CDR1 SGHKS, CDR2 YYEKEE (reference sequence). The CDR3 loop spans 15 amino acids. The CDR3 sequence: CASSLAGNMNTEAFF. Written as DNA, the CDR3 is TGTGCCAGCAGCTTGGCCGGTAACATGAACACTGAAGCTTTCTTT.

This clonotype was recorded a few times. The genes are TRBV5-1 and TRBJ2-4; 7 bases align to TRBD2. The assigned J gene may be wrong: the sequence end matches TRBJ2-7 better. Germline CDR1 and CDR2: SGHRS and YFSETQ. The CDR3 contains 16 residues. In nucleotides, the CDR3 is TGCGCCAGCAGCTTGGGTCTAGCGGACAACTCCTACGAGCAGTACTTC. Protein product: CASSLGLADNSYEQYF.

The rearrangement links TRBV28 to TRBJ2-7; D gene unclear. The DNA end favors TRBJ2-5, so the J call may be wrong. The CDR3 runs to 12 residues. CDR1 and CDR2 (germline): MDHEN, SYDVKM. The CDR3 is CASRPLGETQYF. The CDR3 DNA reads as TGTGCCAGCAGACCATTAGGGGAGACCCAGTACTTC.

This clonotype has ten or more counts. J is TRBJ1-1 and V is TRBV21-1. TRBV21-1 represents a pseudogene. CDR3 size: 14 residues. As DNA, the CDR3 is TGTGCCAGCAGCTTCAGGCCAATGAACACTGAAGCTTTCTTT. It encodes CASSFRPMNTEAFF.

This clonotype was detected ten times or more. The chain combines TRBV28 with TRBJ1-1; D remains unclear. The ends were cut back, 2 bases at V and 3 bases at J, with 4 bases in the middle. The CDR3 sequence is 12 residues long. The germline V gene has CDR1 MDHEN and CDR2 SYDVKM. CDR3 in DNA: TGTGCCAGCAGTTTACAGGACACTGAAGCTTTCTTT. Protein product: CASSLQDTEAFF.

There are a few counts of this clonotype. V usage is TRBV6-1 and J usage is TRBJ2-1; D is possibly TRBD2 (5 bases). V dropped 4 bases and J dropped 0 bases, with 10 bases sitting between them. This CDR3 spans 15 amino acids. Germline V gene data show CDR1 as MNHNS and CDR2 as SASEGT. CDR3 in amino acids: CASSAASFSYNEQFF. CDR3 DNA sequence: TGTGCCAGCAGTGCAGCTAGCTTCTCCTACAATGAGCAGTTCTTC.

CDR3 nucleotide sequence: TGTGCCAGCAGCTTACGGCACTTCCACTTCCCCTCCTACAATGAGCAGTACTTC. Translation gives CASSLRHFHFPSYNEQYF. J is TRBJ2-1 and V is TRBV7-2, with D hard to call. Gene TRBJ2-7 matches the end of the DNA better, so the J call may be wrong. CDR3 length: 18 residues. The germline CDR1 and CDR2 sequences are SGHTA and FQGNSA.